Presented here are 8 T cell receptor beta chains from one specimen sequenced in a study of esophageal squamous cell carcinoma under preoperative chemotherapy. Each CDR3 protein is one row after TCRdb ran MiXCR on the PCR reads. The sample shows over 10,000 distinct CDR3 sequences, around half of them seen only once. Time point of the sample: before preoperative PTX-NDP chemotherapy. This specimen was taken from a patient given preoperative chemotherapy. The source of these receptors is a human donor with esophageal squamous cell carcinoma. The donor label of this sample is uncertain.

This clonotype is medium-sized by share. The chain links TRBV12-3 or TRBV12-4 to TRBJ2-3, with 8 bases matching TRBD2. The V segment lost 6 bases and the J segment 0 bases; nucleotides outside the gene matches: 5. The CDR3 is 15 residues long. The CDR3 loop is CASSLLAASTDTQYF. As DNA, the CDR3 is TGTGCCAGCAGCCTACTAGCGGCTAGCACAGATACGCAGTATTTT.

This clonotype has ten or more counts. The chain links TRBV11-2 to TRBJ2-1; 7 positions match TRBD1. The DNA matches TRBJ2-7 better at its end, which makes the J call doubtful. CDR1 is SGHAT and CDR2 is FQNNGV in the germline V gene. The CDR3 is 14 amino acids. The CDR3 is CASSFRGHYNEQYF. CDR3 nucleotide sequence: TGTGCCAGCAGCTTTAGGGGGCACTACAATGAGCAGTACTTC.

This clonotype was picked up a small number of times. A read error may produce the germline difference seen at one junction end. This rearrangement joins TRBV6-1 to TRBJ2-4; tentatively, D is TRBD2 (5 bases). There are 13 residues in the CDR3. The V gene's germline CDR1 is MNHNS and CDR2 SASEGT. CDR3 sequence: CASLAEGKETQYF. CDR3 DNA: TGTGCCAGCCTCGCCGAGGGCAAAGAGACCCAGTATTTC.

This chain uses TRBV10-3 with TRBJ2-5; 12 nucleotides match TRBD2. Matching the DNA end better, TRBJ2-1 makes the J call doubtful. The CDR3 is 17 amino acids. Germline V gene data show CDR1 as ENHRY and CDR2 as SYGVKD. This chain's CDR3 is CAISDPLGLAGINEQFF. The CDR3, as DNA: TGTGCCATCAGTGACCCCTTAGGACTAGCGGGGATCAATGAGCAGTTCTTC.

The chain joins TRBV6-1 to TRBJ2-7; D is possibly TRBD2 (5 bases). Deletions cut 1 base from V and 1 base from J, with 11 bases between. Germline CDR1 is MNHNS and CDR2 is SASEGT. CDR3 length: 15 residues. The CDR3: CASSEDGRPSYEQYF. The CDR3 nucleotides read TGTGCCAGCAGTGAAGATGGGAGACCTTCCTACGAGCAGTACTTC.

V is TRBV27 and J is TRBJ2-1; weak D call: TRBD1 (5 bases). The better agreement between TRBJ2-5 and the DNA end casts doubt on the J call. Looked up from germline, CDR1 is MNHEY and CDR2 is SMNVEV (reference sequence). This CDR3 is built from 13 residues. Here the CDR3 DNA reads TGTGCCAGCAGCCACCGACAGCAAGAGACCCAGTACTTC. Translation: CASSHRQQETQYF.

The chain combines TRBV11-3 with TRBJ2-1; D ambiguous. The DNA end favors TRBJ2-7, so the J call may be wrong. In germline, CDR1 is SGHNT, CDR2 YENEEA. The CDR3 runs 14 residues. CDR3 in amino acids: CASSTTGLSNEQYF. The CDR3 DNA is TGTGCCAGCAGCACAACCGGCCTCTCCAATGAGCAGTACTTC.

The V gene is TRBV12-5, the J gene TRBJ2-5, with D hard to call. The J call may not be correct, given that the DNA end is closer to TRBJ2-1. The CDR3 loop spans 14 amino acids. Germline CDR1 reads LGHNT; CDR2 reads FRNRAP. The CDR3 here is CASGLGTAQETQFF. The CDR3 nucleotides are TGTGCTAGTGGTTTGGGAACAGCTCAAGAGACCCAGTTCTTC.